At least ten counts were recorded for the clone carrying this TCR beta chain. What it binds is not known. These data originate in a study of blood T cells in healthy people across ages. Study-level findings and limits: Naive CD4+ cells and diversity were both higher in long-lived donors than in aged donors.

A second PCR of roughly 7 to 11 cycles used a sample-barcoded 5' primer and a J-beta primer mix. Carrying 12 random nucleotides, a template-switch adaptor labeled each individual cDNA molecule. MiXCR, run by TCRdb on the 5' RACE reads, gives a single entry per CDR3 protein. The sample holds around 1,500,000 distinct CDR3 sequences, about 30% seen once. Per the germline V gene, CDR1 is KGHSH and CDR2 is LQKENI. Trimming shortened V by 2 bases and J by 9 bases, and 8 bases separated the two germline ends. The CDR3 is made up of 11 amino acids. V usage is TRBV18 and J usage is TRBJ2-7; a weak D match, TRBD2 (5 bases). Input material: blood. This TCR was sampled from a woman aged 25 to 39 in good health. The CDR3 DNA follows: TGTGCCAGCTCACCATCGGGGTGGCAGTACTTC. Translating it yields CASSPSGWQYF.